These 10 T cell receptor beta chains were sequenced from one sample in a study of CD8+CD57+ T cells in acquired aplastic anemia. TCR beta VDJ and CDR3 profiles were obtained from a genomic DNA template. TCRdb reprocessed the reads via MiXCR and lists one record per CDR3 protein. The table includes about 190,000 distinct CDR3 sequences, around half detected once. Sequencing input: sorted CD4+, CD8+, or CD8+CD57+ T cells (not recorded which) from PBMCs. The receptors stem from a human donor in good health, serving as a control.

The chain links TRBV29-1 to TRBJ1-4; D ambiguous. The V end was cut by 4 bases, the J end by 4 bases, with 7 bases between. Germline CDR1 and CDR2: SQVTM and ANQGSEA. This CDR3 has 12 amino acids. Here the CDR3 DNA reads TGCAGCGTTGTAGGGTTTAATGAAAAACTGTTTTTT. Protein sequence: CSVVGFNEKLFF.

Concerning this clonotype: One junction end does not reproduce the germline sequence, and a read error may be involved. V and J are TRBV29-1 and TRBJ1-1; D not certain. Germline-derived CDR1 and CDR2 are SQVTM and ANQGSEA. The CDR3 consists of 12 residues. CDR3 amino acids: CSARTVNTEAFF. DNA of the CDR3: TGCAGCGCGAGGACGGTTAACACCGAAGCTTTCTTT. Supplemented by reference TRBV29-1 and TRBJ1-1, the full variable domain reads SAVISQKPSRDICQRGTSLTIQCQVDSQVTMMFWYRQQPGQSLTLIATANQGSEATYESGFVIDKFPISRPNLTFSTLTVSNMSPEDSSIYLCSARTVNTEAFFGQGTRLTVV.

V is TRBV24-1 and J is TRBJ2-7; D may correspond to TRBD1 or TRBD2 (5 bases each). The CDR3 is 12 residues long. V shed 4 bases and J shed 6 bases, with 9 bases lying between them. CDR1 and CDR2 from the germline V gene are KGHDR and SFDVKD. Here the CDR3 reads CATSDSGTEQYF. The CDR3, as DNA: TGTGCCACCAGTGACTCAGGGACCGAGCAGTACTTC.

At least ten counts were recorded for this clonotype. The rearrangement joins TRBV11-3 to TRBJ1-1; D unresolved. CDR3 length: 13 residues. V shed 5 bases and J shed 1 base, with 8 bases lying between them. Germline CDR1 and CDR2: SGHNT and YENEEA. As DNA, the CDR3 is TGTGCCAGCAGCCTCAGTAAGAACACTGAAGCTTTCTTT. It specifies CASSLSKNTEAFF.

Details on this clonotype: Just one base apart from a much larger clone, this may be a read error. The genes are TRBV28 and TRBJ1-5; unclear D gene. The CDR3 is made up of 15 amino acids. Germline CDR1 reads MDHEN; CDR2 reads SYDVKM. The CDR3 spells CAGSLGSYSNQPQHF. CDR3 nucleotide sequence: TGTGCCGGCAGTTTAGGGAGTTATAGCAATCAGCCCCAGCATTTT.

The chain uses TRBV10-3 and TRBJ2-5; 11 bases map to TRBD1. The germline gives CDR1 ENHRY, CDR2 SYGVKD. The CDR3 extends over 13 amino acids. With V trimmed by 5 bases and J by 5 bases, 1 base remained unmatched. The CDR3 region has the DNA TGTGCCATCAGTCGGGACAGGGGGGAGACCCAGTACTTC. Its protein product is CAISRDRGETQYF.

V usage is TRBV19 and J usage is TRBJ1-3, with TRBD1 matching 7 bases. The CDR3 is 16 amino acids. Germline CDR1 LNHDA, CDR2 SQIVND (reference sequence). V was clipped by 5 bases and J by 2 bases; unmatched bases: 9. The CDR3 coding sequence is TGTGCCAGTAGTCCCTGGACAGGTAGTGCTGGAAACACCATATATTTT. Residues: CASSPWTGSAGNTIYF.

In its sample, this clonotype was seen many times. V gene TRBV11-2 combines with J gene TRBJ2-7; no clear D gene. The V gene lost 2 bases and the J gene lost 0 bases, with 11 bases spanning the gap. The CDR3 totals 15 residues. Germline CDR1 is SGHAT and CDR2 is FQNNGV. CDR3 sequence reads: CASSLSTVTSYEQYF. Written as DNA, the CDR3 is TGTGCCAGCAGCTTAAGCACGGTCACCTCCTACGAGCAGTACTTC.

The chain has TRBV2 and TRBJ1-4; D ambiguous. Trimming removed 4 bases from V and 4 bases from J, with 10 bases in between. The CDR3 extends over 14 amino acids. The germline V gene encodes CDR1 SNHLY and CDR2 FYNNEI. CDR3 residues: CASSVEAVNEKLFF. The CDR3 nucleotides read TGTGCCAGCAGTGTGGAGGCTGTTAATGAAAAACTGTTTTTT. Full variable domain (outside the CDR3, taken from reference TRBV2 and TRBJ1-4): EPEVTQTPSHQVTQMGQEVILRCVPISNHLYFYWYRQILGQKVEFLVSFYNNEISEKSEIFDDQFSVERPDGSNFTLKIRSTKLEDSAMYFCASSVEAVNEKLFFGSGTQLSVL.

A word on this clonotype: A much larger clone lies a single base off, so this may be a read error. This chain connects TRBV28 to TRBJ2-5; 8 positions match TRBD2. Per germline, CDR1 MDHEN and CDR2 SYDVKM. V was pared by 2 bases and J by 2 bases, with 7 bases of the junction left unmatched. CDR3 length equals 16 residues. Here the CDR3 DNA reads TGTGCCAGCAGTTTAATGACTAGCGAGGGGCAAGAGACCCAGTACTTC. It specifies CASSLMTSEGQETQYF.